These 10 T cell receptor beta chains were all obtained from the same sample, sequenced in a study of early T cells in non-severe SARS-CoV-2 infection. TCRdb used MiXCR to reprocess the 5' RACE reads, holding one entry per CDR3 protein. The table includes about 45,000 distinct CDR3 sequences, around 10% detected once. The material sequenced was whole blood. Receptors were obtained from an adult who was a healthcare worker with PCR-confirmed SARS-CoV-2 infection or an uninfected control (not recorded which).

This clonotype showed up just a few times. The genes are TRBV6-2 or TRBV6-3 and TRBJ2-1, with D perhaps matching TRBD2 (6 bases). The V gene lost 6 bases and the J gene lost 12 bases, with 18 bases spanning the gap. The CDR3 sequence is 13 residues long. CDR1 is MNHEY, CDR2 SVGEGT, per germline. CDR3 bases: TGTGCCAGCAGCCCCGGGACTTCGGGGAGGCAGTTCTTC. This translates into CASSPGTSGRQFF.

This clonotype was seen ten or more times. The chain links TRBV29-1 to TRBJ2-5; tentative D call: TRBD1 (5 bases). CDR1 and CDR2 (germline): SQVTM, ANQGSEA. This CDR3 has 13 residues. Trimming cost V 6 bases and J 6 bases, with 17 bases left between them. The chain's CDR3 is CSVGDSKLKTQYF. The CDR3 DNA follows: TGCAGCGTCGGCGACAGCAAGCTAAAGACCCAGTACTTC.

This clonotype appeared a few times. The gene calls are TRBV7-9 and TRBJ1-2; no firm D call. This CDR3 contains 14 residues. Germline CDR1 and CDR2: SEHNR and FQNEAQ (reference sequence). The germline V and J ends were trimmed by 4 bases and 0 bases, with 9 bases remaining between them. This CDR3 is CASSSQRTNYGYTF. The CDR3 bases are TGTGCCAGCAGCTCCCAACGAACTAACTATGGCTACACCTTC.

This clonotype was seen many times. CDR3 residues: CASAYRKGSYGYTF. The CDR3 coding sequence is TGTGCCAGCGCGTACAGGAAGGGGAGCTATGGCTACACCTTC. This chain joins TRBV6-5 and TRBJ1-2, with a weak D call TRBD1 (5 bases). V lost 8 bases to trimming and J lost 4 bases, with 17 bases between them. Per the germline V gene, CDR1 is MNHEY and CDR2 is SVGAGI. The length of the CDR3 is 14 residues.

This clonotype was detected many times. The chain recombines TRBV5-6 with TRBJ2-2, with no clear D. This CDR3 region has 13 residues. Trimming took off 0 bases at V and 6 bases at J, with 6 bases between the two ends. Per germline, CDR1 SGHDT and CDR2 YYEEEE. As DNA, the CDR3 is TGTGCCAGCAGCTTGGCCGGTCCCGGGGAGCTGTTTTTT. Its translation is CASSLAGPGELFF.

This chain links TRBV5-1 with TRBJ2-3; D gene uncertain. Between the trimmed V and J ends, which lost 5 bases and 3 bases, there was a span of 13 bases. Germline CDR1 and CDR2: SGHRS and YFSETQ. This CDR3 is 14 amino acids long. CDR3 coding DNA: TGCGCCAGCAGTGTAGCAATTACGACAGATACGCAGTATTTT. Protein product: CASSVAITTDTQYF.

This clonotype appeared many times. The genes are TRBV29-1 and TRBJ2-4; D is perhaps TRBD1 or TRBD2 (5 bases each). The germline V and J ends were trimmed by 0 bases and 9 bases, with 9 bases remaining between them. Per germline, CDR1 SQVTM and CDR2 ANQGSEA. The CDR3 totals 12 residues. Here the CDR3 reads CSVEDTGAIQYF. The CDR3 bases are TGCAGCGTTGAAGATACCGGGGCCATTCAGTACTTC.

This clonotype has a handful of counts. The CDR3, as DNA: TGTGCCAGCAGCGTTAGCCTAGCCGGTATCGACGAGCAGTACTTC. It codes for CASSVSLAGIDEQYF. The chain recombines TRBV9 with TRBJ2-7; the D gene is possibly TRBD2 (5 bases). V dropped 2 bases and J dropped 5 bases, with 17 bases sitting between them. The CDR3 loop spans 15 amino acids. Germline V gives CDR1 SGDLS, CDR2 YYNGEE.

This clonotype was recorded many times. CDR3 DNA: TGTGCCAGCAGCCGCCCGGGAGGGTCTGAAGCTTTCTTT. Translating gives CASSRPGGSEAFF. The chain couples TRBV11-3 to TRBJ1-1; D unresolved. V lost 5 bases, J lost 6 bases, and 13 bases lay in between. The CDR3 extends over 13 amino acids. Germline CDR1 is SGHNT and CDR2 is YENEEA.

The chain combines TRBV14 with TRBJ2-3; D may be TRBD1 or TRBD2 (5 bases each). The CDR3 length is 15 residues. Germline V CDR1 and CDR2: SGHDN, FVKESK. Trimming took off 4 bases at V and 0 bases at J, with 11 bases between the two ends. The CDR3 nucleotides read TGTGCCAGCAGCCCCGGGACGATAAGCACAGATACGCAGTATTTT. As protein: CASSPGTISTDTQYF.